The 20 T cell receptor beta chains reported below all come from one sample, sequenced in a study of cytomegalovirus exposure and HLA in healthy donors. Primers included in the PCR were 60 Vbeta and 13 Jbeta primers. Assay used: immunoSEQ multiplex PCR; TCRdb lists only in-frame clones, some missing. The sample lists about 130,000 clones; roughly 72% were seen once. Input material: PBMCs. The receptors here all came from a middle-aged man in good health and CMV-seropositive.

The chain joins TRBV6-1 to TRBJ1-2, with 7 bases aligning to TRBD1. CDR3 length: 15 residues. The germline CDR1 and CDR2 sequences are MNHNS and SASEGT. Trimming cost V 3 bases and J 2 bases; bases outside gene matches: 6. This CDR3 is CASSEPATGNYGYTF. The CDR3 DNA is TGTGCCAGCAGTGAGCCCGCGACAGGGAACTATGGCTACACCTTC.

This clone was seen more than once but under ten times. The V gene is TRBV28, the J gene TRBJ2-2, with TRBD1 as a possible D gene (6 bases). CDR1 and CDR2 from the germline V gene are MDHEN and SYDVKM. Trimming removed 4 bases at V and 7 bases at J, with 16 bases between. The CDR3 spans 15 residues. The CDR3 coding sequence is TGTGCCAGCAGTTCATTACAGGGTAGCGTCGGGGAGCTGTTTTTT. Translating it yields CASSSLQGSVGELFF.

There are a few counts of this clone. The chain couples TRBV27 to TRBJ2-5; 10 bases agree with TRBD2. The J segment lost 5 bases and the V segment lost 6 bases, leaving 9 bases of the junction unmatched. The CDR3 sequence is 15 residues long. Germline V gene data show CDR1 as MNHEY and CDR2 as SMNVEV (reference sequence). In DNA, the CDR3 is TGTGCCAGCAGCCTGCAACTAGCGGGATGGGAGACCCAGTACTTC. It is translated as CASSLQLAGWETQYF.

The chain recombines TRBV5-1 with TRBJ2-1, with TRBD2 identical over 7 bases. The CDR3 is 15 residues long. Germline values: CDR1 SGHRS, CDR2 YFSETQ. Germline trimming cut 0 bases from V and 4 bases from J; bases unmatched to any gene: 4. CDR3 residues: CASSLGLAAYNEQFF. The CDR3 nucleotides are TGCGCCAGCAGCTTGGGGCTAGCGGCATACAATGAGCAGTTCTTC.

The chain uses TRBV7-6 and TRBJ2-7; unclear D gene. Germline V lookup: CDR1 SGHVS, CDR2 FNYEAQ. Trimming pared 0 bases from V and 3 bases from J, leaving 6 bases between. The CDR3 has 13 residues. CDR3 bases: TGTGCCAGCAGCTTAGCTACATTCTACGAGCAGTACTTC. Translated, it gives CASSLATFYEQYF.

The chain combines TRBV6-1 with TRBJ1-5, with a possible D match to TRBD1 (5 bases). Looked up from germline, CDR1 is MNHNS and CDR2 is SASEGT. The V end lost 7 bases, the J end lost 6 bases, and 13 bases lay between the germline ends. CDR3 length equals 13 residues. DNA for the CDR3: TGTGCCAGCAACCCCCAAGGGGTTCAGCCCCAGCATTTT. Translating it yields CASNPQGVQPQHF.

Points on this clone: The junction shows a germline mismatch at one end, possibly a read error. The CDR3 bases are TGTGCCAGCAGCGAATTGGAGGGAACGAGAGGGTCACCCCTCCACTTT. This translates into CASSELEGTRGSPLHF. V is TRBV25-1 and J is TRBJ1-6; D unclear. Germline CDR1 is MGHDK and CDR2 is SYGVNS. The CDR3 has 16 amino acids.

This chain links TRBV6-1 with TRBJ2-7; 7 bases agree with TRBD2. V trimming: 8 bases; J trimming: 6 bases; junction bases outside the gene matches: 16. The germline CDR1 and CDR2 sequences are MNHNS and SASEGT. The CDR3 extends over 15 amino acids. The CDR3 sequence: CASGRELAIGSEQYF. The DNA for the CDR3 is TGTGCCAGCGGCCGGGAACTAGCGATAGGGAGCGAGCAGTACTTC.

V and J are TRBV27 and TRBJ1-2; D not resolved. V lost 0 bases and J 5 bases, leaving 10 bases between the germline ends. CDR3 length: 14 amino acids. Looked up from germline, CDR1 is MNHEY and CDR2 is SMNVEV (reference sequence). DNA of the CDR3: TGTGCCAGCAGTTTATCCCCTAGGTTGTATGGCTACACCTTC. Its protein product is CASSLSPRLYGYTF.

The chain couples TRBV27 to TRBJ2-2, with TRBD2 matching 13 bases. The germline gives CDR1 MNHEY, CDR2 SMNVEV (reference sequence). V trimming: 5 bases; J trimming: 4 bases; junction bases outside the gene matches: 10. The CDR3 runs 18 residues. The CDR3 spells CASSPNRLAGGLTGELFF. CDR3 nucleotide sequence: TGTGCCAGCAGTCCCAACCGACTAGCGGGAGGCCTCACCGGGGAGCTGTTTTTT.

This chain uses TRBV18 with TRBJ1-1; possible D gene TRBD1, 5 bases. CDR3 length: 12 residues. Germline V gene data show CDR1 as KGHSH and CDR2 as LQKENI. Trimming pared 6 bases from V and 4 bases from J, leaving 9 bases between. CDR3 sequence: CASSGGGTEAFF. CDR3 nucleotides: TGTGCCAGCTCCGGGGGAGGCACTGAAGCTTTCTTT.

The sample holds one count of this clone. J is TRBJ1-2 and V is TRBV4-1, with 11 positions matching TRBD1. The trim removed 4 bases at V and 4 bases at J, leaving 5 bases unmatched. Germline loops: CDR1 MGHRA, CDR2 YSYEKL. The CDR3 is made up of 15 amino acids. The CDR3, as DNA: TGCGCCAGCAGCCTGGGACAGGGGGGAGCCTATGGCTACACCTTC. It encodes CASSLGQGGAYGYTF.

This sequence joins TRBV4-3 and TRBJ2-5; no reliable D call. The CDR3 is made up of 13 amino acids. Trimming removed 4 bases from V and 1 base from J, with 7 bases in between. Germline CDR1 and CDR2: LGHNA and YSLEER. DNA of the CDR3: TGCGCCAGCAGCCTGCGCATCCAAGAGACCCAGTACTTC. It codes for CASSLRIQETQYF.

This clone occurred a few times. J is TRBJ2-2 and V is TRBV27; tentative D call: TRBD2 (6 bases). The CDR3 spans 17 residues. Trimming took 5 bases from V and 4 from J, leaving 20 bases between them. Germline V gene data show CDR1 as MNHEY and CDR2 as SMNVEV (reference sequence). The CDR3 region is CASSLLLGVAVTGELFF. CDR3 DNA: TGTGCCAGCAGTCTCCTTTTGGGAGTAGCGGTCACCGGGGAGCTGTTTTTT.

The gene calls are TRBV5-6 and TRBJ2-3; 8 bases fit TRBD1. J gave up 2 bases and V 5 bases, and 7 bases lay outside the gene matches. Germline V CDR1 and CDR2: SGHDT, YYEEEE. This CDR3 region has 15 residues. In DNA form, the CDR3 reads TGTGCCAGCAGGAAAGGACAGGGCCTCACAGATACGCAGTATTTT. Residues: CASRKGQGLTDTQYF.

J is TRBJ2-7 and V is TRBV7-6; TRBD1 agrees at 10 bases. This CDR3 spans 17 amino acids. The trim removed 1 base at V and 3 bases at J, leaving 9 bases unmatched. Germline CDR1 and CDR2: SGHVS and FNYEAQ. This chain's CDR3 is CASSLVAGQGIIYEQYF. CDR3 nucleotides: TGTGCCAGCAGCTTAGTAGCGGGACAGGGGATCATCTACGAGCAGTACTTC.

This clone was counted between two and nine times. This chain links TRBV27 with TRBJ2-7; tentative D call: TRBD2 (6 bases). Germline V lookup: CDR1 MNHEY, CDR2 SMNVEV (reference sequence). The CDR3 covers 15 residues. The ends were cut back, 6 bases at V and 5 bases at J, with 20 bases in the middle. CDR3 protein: CASSHRGTWGNEQYF. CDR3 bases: TGTGCCAGCAGCCATCGCGGGACGTGGGGGAACGAGCAGTACTTC.

The CDR3 DNA reads as TGTGCCAGCAGCCCGGAGGTGGTGCCTAATTCACCCCTCCACTTT. Translating it yields CASSPEVVPNSPLHF. The genes are TRBV5-5 and TRBJ1-6; D unclear. Germline-derived CDR1 and CDR2 are SGHKS and YYEKEE (reference sequence). There are 15 residues in the CDR3. V lost 4 bases and J lost 6, with 14 bases in between.

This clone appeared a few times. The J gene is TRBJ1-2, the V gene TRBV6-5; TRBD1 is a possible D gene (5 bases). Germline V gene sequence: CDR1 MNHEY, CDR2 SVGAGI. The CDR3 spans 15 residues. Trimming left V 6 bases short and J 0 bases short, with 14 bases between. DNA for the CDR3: TGTGCCAGCAGCAGAGCAGGGCCAGCTAACTATGGCTACACCTTC. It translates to CASSRAGPANYGYTF.

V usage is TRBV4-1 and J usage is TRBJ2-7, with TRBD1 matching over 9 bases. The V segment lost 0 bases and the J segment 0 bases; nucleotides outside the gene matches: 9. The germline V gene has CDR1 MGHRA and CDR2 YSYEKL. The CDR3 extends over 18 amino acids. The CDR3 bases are TGCGCCAGCAGCCAAGATCCGGTAGGGACAGGGCTCTCCTACGAGCAGTACTTC. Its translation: CASSQDPVGTGLSYEQYF.